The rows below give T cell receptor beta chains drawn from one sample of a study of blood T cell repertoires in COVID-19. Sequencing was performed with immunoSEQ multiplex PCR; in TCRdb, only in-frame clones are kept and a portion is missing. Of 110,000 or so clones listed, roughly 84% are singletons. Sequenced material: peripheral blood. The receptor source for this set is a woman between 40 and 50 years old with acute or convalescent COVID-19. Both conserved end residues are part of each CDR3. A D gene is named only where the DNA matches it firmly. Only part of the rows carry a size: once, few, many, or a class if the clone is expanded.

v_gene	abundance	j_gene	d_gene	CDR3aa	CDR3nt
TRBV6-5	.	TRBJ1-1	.	CASNPGRSTEAFF	TGTGCCAGCAACCCGGGAAGGTCCACTGAAGCTTTCTTT
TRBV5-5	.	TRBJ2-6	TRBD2	CASSLDAGGSGANVLTF	TGTGCCAGCAGCTTGGATGCGGGGGGTTCTGGGGCCAACGTCCTGACTTTC
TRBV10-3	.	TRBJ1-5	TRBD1	CAISESTGGNSNQPQHF	TGTGCCATCAGTGAGTCGACAGGGGGGAATAGCAATCAGCCCCAGCATTTT
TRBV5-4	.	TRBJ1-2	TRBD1	CASSPGQGTKSYTF	TGTGCCAGCAGCCCCGGACAGGGTACGAAAAGCTACACCTTC
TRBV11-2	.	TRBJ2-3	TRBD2	CASSSGLAGVDTQYF	TGTGCCAGCAGCTCCGGACTAGCGGGGGTGGATACGCAGTATTTT
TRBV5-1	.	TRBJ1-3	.	CASSFGTGNTIYF	TGCGCCAGCAGCTTTGGGACAGGAAACACCATATATTTT
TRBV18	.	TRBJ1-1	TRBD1	CASSPRTGVDTEAFF	TGTGCCAGCTCACCTCGGACAGGGGTGGACACTGAAGCTTTCTTT
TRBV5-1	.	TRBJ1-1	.	CASSLASRRDIEAFF	TGCGCCAGCAGCTTGGCCTCCAGACGAGACATTGAAGCTTTCTTT
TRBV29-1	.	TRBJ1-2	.	CSVEDGGATGYTF	TGCAGCGTTGAAGATGGGGGGGCCACTGGCTACACCTTC
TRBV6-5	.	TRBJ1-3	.	CASSLGRGIGNTIYF	TGTGCCAGCAGCCTCGGGAGGGGGATTGGAAACACCATATATTTT
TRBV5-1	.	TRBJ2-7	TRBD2	CASSPPGQRGDKQYF	TGCGCCAGCAGCCCCCCGGGCCAGCGGGGGGATAAGCAGTACTTC
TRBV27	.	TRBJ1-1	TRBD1	CASSLYRGRIATEAFF	TGTGCCAGCAGTTTATACAGGGGGCGCATAGCCACTGAAGCTTTCTTT
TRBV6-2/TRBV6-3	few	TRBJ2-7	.	CASSYSSGSGGEQYF	TGTGCCAGCAGTTACTCGTCAGGGTCAGGTGGCGAGCAGTACTTC
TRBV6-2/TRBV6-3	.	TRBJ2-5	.	CASSVSRETQYF	TGTGCCAGCAGTGTCTCCCGGGAGACCCAGTACTTC
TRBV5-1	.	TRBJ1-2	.	CASSLEGYNYGYTF	TGCGCCAGCAGCTTGGAGGGGTACAACTATGGCTACACCTTC
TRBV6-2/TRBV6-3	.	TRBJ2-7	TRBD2	CASSYSGLAPYEQYF	TGTGCCAGCAGTTACTCCGGACTAGCGCCCTACGAGCAGTACTTC
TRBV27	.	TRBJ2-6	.	CASTSLSSGANVLTF	TGTGCCAGCACGAGTTTGAGCTCTGGGGCCAACGTCCTGACTTTC
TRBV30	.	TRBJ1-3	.	CAWSESSRGTIYF	TGTGCCTGGAGCGAGTCTTCACGAGGTACCATATATTTT
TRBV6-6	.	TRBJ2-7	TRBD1	CASSYGDRASYEQYF	TGTGCCAGCAGTTACGGGGACAGGGCGTCCTACGAGCAGTACTTC